This TCR beta chain stems from a study of blood T cell repertoires in COVID-19. Study-level background: Material from acute and convalescent COVID-19 was sourced from the United States, Italy and Spain. Sources were T cells, B-cell-depleted T cells, or PBMCs; the material itself was cDNA or gDNA.

In the original workflow: The authors estimated nucleated cell counts from reference gene primer amplification. Generated by immunoSEQ multiplex PCR, the TCRdb table keeps only in-frame clones and is missing some. V and J calls and clone size are as listed in that table; D and trimming were resolved from the DNA. The sample consists of over 200,000 clones, 92% of them appearing once. V was clipped by 6 bases and J by 1 base, with 12 bases between them. The germline V gene encodes CDR1 SQVTM and CDR2 ANQGSEA. CDR3 length: 13 residues. The TCR comes from a man aged 55 to 70 with COVID-19, enrolled during active disease. Sequencing used peripheral blood. The chain couples TRBV29-1 to TRBJ2-5; possibly TRBD1 for D (7 bases). CDR3 residues: CSVGGQPQETQYF. In nucleotides, the CDR3 is TGCAGCGTCGGGGGACAGCCCCAAGAGACCCAGTACTTC. The full variable domain, completed using reference TRBV29-1 and TRBJ2-5, is SAVISQKPSRDICQRGTSLTIQCQVDSQVTMMFWYRQQPGQSLTLIATANQGSEATYESGFVIDKFPISRPNLTFSTLTVSNMSPEDSSIYLCSVGGQPQETQYFGPGTRLLVL.